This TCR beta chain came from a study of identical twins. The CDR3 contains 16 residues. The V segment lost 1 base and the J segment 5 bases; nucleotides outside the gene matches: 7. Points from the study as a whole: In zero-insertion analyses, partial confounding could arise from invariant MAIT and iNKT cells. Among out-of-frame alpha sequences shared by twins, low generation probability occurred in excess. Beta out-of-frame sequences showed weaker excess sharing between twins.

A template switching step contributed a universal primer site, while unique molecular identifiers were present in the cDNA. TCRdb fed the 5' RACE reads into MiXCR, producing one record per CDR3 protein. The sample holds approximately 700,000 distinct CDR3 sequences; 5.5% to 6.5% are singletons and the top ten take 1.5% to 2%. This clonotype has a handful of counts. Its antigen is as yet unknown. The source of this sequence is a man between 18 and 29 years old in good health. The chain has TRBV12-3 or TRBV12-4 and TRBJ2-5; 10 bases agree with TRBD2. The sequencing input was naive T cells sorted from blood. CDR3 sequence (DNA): TGTGCCAGCAGTTTAGGGGCTAGCGGGAGTTCGGAGACCCAGTACTTC. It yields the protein CASSLGASGSSETQYF.